The 15 T cell receptor beta chains reported below all come from one sample, sequenced in a study of neoadjuvant anti-PD-1 for oral cavity cancer. Some clones are missing from TCRdb's copy, which holds only in-frame ones; the method was immunoSEQ multiplex PCR. The sample consists of 15,000 or so clones, 71% of them appearing once. The time point here: after neoadjuvant nivolumab, at surgical resection. Sequenced here: PBMCs, sampled after nivolumab (anti-PD-1) treatment. These receptors originate from a person aged 35-79 years with oral cavity squamous cell carcinoma.

This clone was recorded a few times. The V call is TRBV10-3, the J call TRBJ2-2; D is unclear. Between the trimmed V and J ends, which lost 3 bases and 1 base, there was a span of 6 bases. CDR3 length: 14 amino acids. Germline V lookup: CDR1 ENHRY, CDR2 SYGVKD. CDR3 residues: CAISDRQNTGELFF. In DNA form, the CDR3 reads TGTGCCATCAGTGATAGACAGAACACCGGGGAGCTGTTTTTT.

This sequence joins TRBV5-1 and TRBJ2-2; TRBD2 is a possible D gene (6 bases). The CDR3 contains 17 residues. Germline CDR1 and CDR2: SGHRS and YFSETQ. Trimming took 4 bases from V and 5 from J, leaving 21 bases between them. The CDR3 sequence: CASSAGLTQVATGELFF. The CDR3 DNA reads TGCGCCAGCAGCGCGGGACTCACCCAGGTTGCGACCGGGGAGCTGTTTTTT.

V and J are TRBV28 and TRBJ2-7, with D uncertain. Per germline, CDR1 MDHEN and CDR2 SYDVKM. The CDR3 spans 13 residues. Trimming removed 3 bases at V and 2 bases at J, with 8 bases between. The CDR3 bases are TGTGCCAGCAGTTTTTTGGCCCCCTACGAGCAGTACTTC. Translating it yields CASSFLAPYEQYF.

The chain joins TRBV6-5 to TRBJ1-5; the D gene is possibly TRBD1 (5 bases). CDR1 MNHEY and CDR2 SVGAGI come from the germline V gene. V was clipped by 2 bases and J by 6 bases, with 11 bases between them. CDR3 length: 14 amino acids. CDR3 sequence reads: CASSYTQGGQPQHF. CDR3 coding DNA: TGTGCCAGCAGTTACACCCAGGGTGGTCAGCCCCAGCATTTT.

The CDR3 DNA follows: TGTGCCAGCAGCTTAGACGGGACCCCTAATGAAAAACTGTTTTTT. Translated: CASSLDGTPNEKLFF. V and J are TRBV7-8 and TRBJ1-4; TRBD1 might be the D (5 bases). There are 15 residues in the CDR3. The ends were cut back, 1 base at V and 3 bases at J, with 9 bases in the middle. Germline values: CDR1 SGHVS, CDR2 FQNEAQ.

J is TRBJ1-1 and V is TRBV10-2; D may be TRBD1 (6 bases). The CDR3 sequence is 14 residues long. CDR1 is WSHSY and CDR2 is SAAADI in the germline V gene. Trimming took 2 bases from V and 4 from J, leaving 11 bases between them. CDR3 DNA: TGCGCCAGCAGTGAGCAGGGGCGTAGCACTGAAGCTTTCTTT. Protein: CASSEQGRSTEAFF.

Regarding this clone: One end of the junction does not line up with germline, which may come from a read error. The J gene is TRBJ1-1, the V gene TRBV7-9; D is unclear. Germline V CDR1 and CDR2: SEHNR, FQNEAQ (reference sequence). CDR3 length: 18 residues. CDR3 region: CASNGPDLELRPNAEAFF. The DNA for the CDR3 is TGTGCCAGCAATGGCCCGGACCTGGAATTACGTCCGAACGCTGAAGCTTTCTTT.

The V call is TRBV9, the J call TRBJ2-2; 8 bases match TRBD2. CDR1 is SGDLS and CDR2 is YYNGEE in the germline V gene. The V gene end was trimmed by 0 bases and the J gene end by 10 bases; junction bases not matched to a gene: 8. The CDR3 runs to 15 residues. The CDR3 nucleotides are TGTGCCAGCAGCGTAGCCCTCACAGCGGGGGAGGAGCTGTTTTTT. It specifies CASSVALTAGEELFF.

V gene TRBV6-6 combines with J gene TRBJ2-7, with TRBD1 matching 8 bases. J gave up 5 bases and V 0 bases, and 9 bases lay outside the gene matches. Germline CDR1 and CDR2: MNHNY and SVGAGI (reference sequence). This CDR3 spans 16 amino acids. The CDR3 is CASSYSRGTGIDEQYF. The DNA of the CDR3 is TGTGCCAGCAGTTACTCGAGAGGGACAGGTATCGACGAGCAGTACTTC.

This clone was recorded a few times. The chain combines TRBV7-6 with TRBJ2-1; either TRBD1 or TRBD2 may fit D (5 bases each). The CDR3 is 17 residues long. Germline loops: CDR1 SGHVS, CDR2 FNYEAQ. V lost 4 bases, J lost 1 base, and 17 bases lay in between. In nucleotides, the CDR3 is TGTGCCAGCAGCTACCACGGGGCTGCCGGATCCTACAATGAGCAGTTCTTC. Translating it yields CASSYHGAAGSYNEQFF.

The DNA of the CDR3 is TGTGCCAGCACGGAGACAGGGAGTTTTGGGGAAGCTTTCTTT. The encoded protein is CASTETGSFGEAFF. The gene calls are TRBV5-8 and TRBJ1-1, with 7 positions matching TRBD1. The CDR3 spans 14 residues. Germline V gives CDR1 SGHTS, CDR2 YDEGEE. J gave up 8 bases and V 6 bases, and 13 bases lay outside the gene matches.

In this sample, this clone turned up a few times. The chain combines TRBV27 with TRBJ1-2; a weak D match, TRBD1 (5 bases). This CDR3 has 14 residues. Germline CDR1 and CDR2: MNHEY and SMNVEV (reference sequence). The V end lost 3 bases, the J end lost 4 bases, and 12 bases lay between the germline ends. The CDR3 DNA is TGTGCCAGCAGTTTCCAAAGGGGTGGCTATGGCTACACCTTC. This encodes CASSFQRGGYGYTF.

The chain recombines TRBV5-4 with TRBJ1-4, with D possibly being TRBD1 (5 bases). V lost 2 bases and J 8 bases, leaving 16 bases between the germline ends. From germline, CDR1 is SGHNT and CDR2 YYREEE (reference sequence). This CDR3 has 15 amino acids. The CDR3, as DNA: TGTGCCAGCAGCTTAGGTGCTCAGGGTTCGGAAAAACTGTTTTTT. As protein: CASSLGAQGSEKLFF. The variable domain in full, completed from reference TRBV5-4 and TRBJ1-4, reads ETGVTQSPTHLIKTRGQQVTLRCSSQSGHNTVSWYQQALGQGPQFIFQYYREEENGRGNFPPRFSGLQFPNYSSELNVNALELDDSALYLCASSLGAQGSEKLFFGSGTQLSVL.

The rearrangement uses TRBV27 and TRBJ2-1; D gene unclear. Deletions cut 0 bases from V and 0 bases from J, with 6 bases between. The CDR3 spans 15 residues. CDR1 and CDR2 from the germline V gene are MNHEY and SMNVEV (reference sequence). CDR3 protein: CASSLSALSYNEQFF. CDR3 DNA sequence: TGTGCCAGCAGTTTATCGGCTCTCTCCTACAATGAGCAGTTCTTC.

This clone was picked up a small number of times. V usage is TRBV7-6 and J usage is TRBJ2-1, with 8 positions matching TRBD1. J lost 2 bases, V lost 2 bases, and 5 bases had no gene match. Germline-derived CDR1 and CDR2 are SGHVS and FNYEAQ. The CDR3 runs 16 residues. CDR3 DNA: TGTGCCAGCAGCTTATTAGGGGACAGGACCTACAATGAGCAGTTCTTC. Protein product: CASSLLGDRTYNEQFF.